Each of the 29 T cell receptor beta chains below was sequenced from the same sample in a study of T cell responses to AZD1222 COVID-19 vaccine (dated by TCRdb to about 2021). The time point label of this sample denotes: about 28 days (+/-7) after the second vaccine dose. Libraries were made using the immunoSEQ multiplex PCR assay. Imported from immuneACCESS, the table was reduced by TCRdb to in-frame sequences with V and J called. These copies leave out some clones; in studies compared against another copy, an unresolved V gene accounts for under half, and the cause of the remainder is not known. Counted in this sample were roughly 75,000 clones; about nine tenths of them appeared once. The ten largest clones take up 18% of the sample. This sample comprised peripheral blood, obtained 28 days after the second AZD1222 dose. The receptors stem from an adult who received the AZD1222 COVID-19 vaccine.

The chain has TRBV5-1 and TRBJ1-4; D uncertain. CDR1 is SGHRS and CDR2 is YFSETQ in the germline V gene. Trimming shortened V by 3 bases and J by 6 bases, and 12 bases separated the two germline ends. This CDR3 contains 14 residues. The CDR3 bases are TGCGCCAGCAGCTCCGCGGGAGGGTATGAAAAACTGTTTTTT. Translating gives CASSSAGGYEKLFF.

The table lists this clone with a few counts. The V and J genes are TRBV9 and TRBJ1-5; D unresolved. With 1 base removed from V and 0 bases from J, the gap between germline ends came to 8 bases. The CDR3 covers 15 residues. Germline V lookup: CDR1 SGDLS, CDR2 YYNGEE. CDR3 nucleotides: TGTGCCAGCAGCGTAACCAGTTATAGCAATCAGCCCCAGCATTTT. Translated, it gives CASSVTSYSNQPQHF.

The chain is built from TRBV19 and TRBJ1-6, with D unclear. The CDR3 runs to 15 residues. CDR1 is LNHDA and CDR2 is SQIVND in the germline V gene (reference sequence). V lost 6 bases and J lost 0, with 9 bases in between. For the CDR3, the DNA is TGTGCCAGTAGCCCCGGCAGCTCCTATAATTCACCCCTCCACTTT. Protein product: CASSPGSSYNSPLHF.

The V call is TRBV28, the J call TRBJ2-7, with 9 bases lining up with TRBD1. J was trimmed by 2 bases and V by 6 bases; bases with no gene match: 5. The CDR3 consists of 14 residues. The germline V gene encodes CDR1 MDHEN and CDR2 SYDVKM. The CDR3 protein is CASRRTGEPYEQYF. CDR3 nucleotides: TGTGCCAGCAGGAGGACAGGGGAGCCCTACGAGCAGTACTTC.

This chain joins TRBV5-1 and TRBJ2-6; D is unclear. The ends were cut back, 4 bases at V and 0 bases at J, with 8 bases in the middle. Per the germline V gene, CDR1 is SGHRS and CDR2 is YFSETQ. This CDR3 region has 15 residues. CDR3 residues: CASSPEGSGANVLTF. The CDR3 region has the DNA TGCGCCAGCAGCCCGGAAGGCTCTGGGGCCAACGTCCTGACTTTC.

The CDR3 DNA sequence: TGTGCCAGCTCACCACAGTTAGGGGGAAACTCTGGAAACACCATATATTTT. Translation: CASSPQLGGNSGNTIYF. The V gene is TRBV18, the J gene TRBJ1-3; a weak D match, TRBD1 (6 bases). CDR3 size: 17 residues. CDR1 KGHSH and CDR2 LQKENI come from the germline V gene. Trimming stripped 1 base from V and 0 bases from J, with 13 bases between.

This clone has a handful of counts. This chain uses TRBV7-9 with TRBJ2-7; TRBD1 aligns across 9 bases. The CDR3 has 15 amino acids. Germline-derived CDR1 and CDR2 are SEHNR and FQNEAQ (reference sequence). Germline trimming cut 5 bases from V and 6 bases from J; bases unmatched to any gene: 11. The CDR3 is CASSESGTGRGEQYF. The CDR3 DNA is TGTGCCAGCAGCGAATCCGGGACAGGGAGAGGCGAGCAGTACTTC.

The chain uses TRBV30 and TRBJ2-7; D uncertain. This CDR3 has 12 amino acids. V dropped 0 bases and J dropped 5 bases, with 8 bases sitting between them. Germline assignment: CDR1 GTSNPN and CDR2 SVGIG (reference sequence). CDR3 residues: CAWSVQFHEQYF. CDR3 DNA: TGTGCCTGGAGTGTACAGTTCCACGAGCAGTACTTC. The full variable domain, rest sourced from reference TRBV30 and TRBJ2-7, is SQTIHQWPATLVQPVGSPLSLECTVEGTSNPNLYWYRQAAGRGLQLLFYSVGIGQISSEVPQNLSASRPQDRQFILSSKKLLLSDSGFYLCAWSVQFHEQYFGPGTRLTVT.

The chain has TRBV5-5 and TRBJ1-5, with unresolved D. CDR1 and CDR2 (germline): SGHKS, YYEKEE (reference sequence). Trimming took off 4 bases at V and 0 bases at J, with 14 bases between the two ends. The CDR3 covers 16 residues. This CDR3 reads CASSQRVSYSNQPQHF. The DNA for the CDR3 is TGTGCCAGCAGCCAGAGGGTGTCCTATAGCAATCAGCCCCAGCATTTT.

The chain joins TRBV6-5 to TRBJ2-3; 8 nucleotides agree with TRBD2. CDR3 length: 14 residues. CDR1 is MNHEY and CDR2 is SVGAGI in the germline V gene. Germline trimming cut 6 bases from V and 4 bases from J; bases unmatched to any gene: 6. The CDR3 DNA sequence: TGTGCCAGCAGCTTACTAGCGGTGGCAGATACGCAGTATTTT. It codes for CASSLLAVADTQYF.

This chain connects TRBV3-1 (or the pseudogene TRBV3-2) to TRBJ2-7; D is uncertain. The CDR3 is 14 amino acids. Trimming removed 1 base from V and 5 bases from J, with 12 bases in between. Germline V gene sequence: CDR1 LGHDT, CDR2 YNNKEL (reference sequence). CDR3 in amino acids: CASSQGTVWDEQYF. The CDR3 bases are TGTGCCAGCAGCCAAGGTACAGTTTGGGACGAGCAGTACTTC.

The chain links TRBV11-1 to TRBJ1-6; 10 bases match TRBD1. Per germline, CDR1 SGHAT and CDR2 FQDESV (reference sequence). CDR3 length: 14 residues. Unmatched junction bases numbered 7, after V lost 10 bases and J lost 7 bases. CDR3 sequence: CATRGQGENSPLHF. For the CDR3, the DNA is TGTGCCACCCGAGGACAGGGGGAAAATTCACCCCTCCACTTT.

In its sample, this clone was seen a few times. J is TRBJ1-2 and V is TRBV30; no definite D call. Germline V gives CDR1 GTSNPN, CDR2 SVGIG (reference sequence). The CDR3 spans 11 residues. Trimming removed 0 bases at V and 8 bases at J, with 7 bases between. The CDR3, as DNA: TGTGCCTGGAGTGTAACATTAGGCTACACCTTC. The encoded protein is CAWSVTLGYTF.

The chain uses TRBV9 and TRBJ2-3; 8 bases agree with TRBD1. Trimming removed 3 bases from V and 0 bases from J; junction bases left unmatched: 3. Germline V gene sequence: CDR1 SGDLS, CDR2 YYNGEE. The CDR3 runs 15 residues. CDR3 amino acids: CASSDRQGSTDTQYF. In DNA, the CDR3 is TGTGCCAGCAGCGACCGACAGGGGAGCACAGATACGCAGTATTTT.

This chain links TRBV12-3 or TRBV12-4 with TRBJ1-1; 9 positions agree with TRBD1. The trim removed 6 bases at V and 6 bases at J, leaving 5 bases unmatched. The CDR3 totals 13 residues. CDR3 loop: CASSRGQGSEAFF. CDR3 nucleotides: TGTGCCAGCAGCCGGGGACAGGGTTCTGAAGCTTTCTTT.

The chain is built from TRBV5-1 and TRBJ2-1, with D perhaps matching TRBD1 (5 bases). Trimming took 1 base from V and 0 from J, leaving 8 bases between them. Germline loops: CDR1 SGHRS, CDR2 YFSETQ. This CDR3 has 15 residues. The CDR3: CASSLQGYSYNEQFF. CDR3 nucleotide sequence: TGCGCCAGCAGCTTGCAGGGCTACTCCTACAATGAGCAGTTCTTC.

V gene TRBV15 combines with J gene TRBJ2-2; D possibly corresponds to TRBD1 (5 bases). CDR1 is LNHNV and CDR2 is YYDKDF in the germline V gene (reference sequence). V was shortened by 4 bases and J by 7 bases, with 10 bases between the two germline ends. The CDR3 loop spans 13 amino acids. Here the CDR3 DNA reads TGTGCCACCAGCACAGGGCGGATCGGGGAGCTGTTTTTT. It is translated as CATSTGRIGELFF.

The chain recombines TRBV7-2 with TRBJ2-2, with TRBD2 as a possible D gene (6 bases). The V end lost 8 bases, the J end lost 3 bases, and 13 bases lay between the germline ends. The length of the CDR3 is 14 residues. Germline V lookup: CDR1 SGHTA, CDR2 FQGNSA. As DNA, the CDR3 is TGTGCCAGCGGAGCTAGCGCGTACACCGGGGAGCTGTTTTTT. The encoded protein is CASGASAYTGELFF.

The CDR3 bases are TGTGCCAGCAGCTTAGGGAACCTACAGGGGGTGCCCGAAAAACTGTTTTTT. Protein sequence: CASSLGNLQGVPEKLFF. The chain uses TRBV11-2 and TRBJ1-4; TRBD1 matches at 8 bases. V lost 1 base, J lost 8 bases, and 12 bases stayed unmatched. This CDR3 is 17 amino acids long. The V gene's germline CDR1 is SGHAT and CDR2 FQNNGV.

This chain uses TRBV19 with TRBJ1-1; TRBD1 matches at 7 bases. V gave up 4 bases and J gave up 4 bases; unmatched junction bases: 3. The germline gives CDR1 LNHDA, CDR2 SQIVND (reference sequence). The CDR3 sequence is 13 residues long. DNA of the CDR3: TGTGCCAGTAGTACGACAGGGCTCACTGAAGCTTTCTTT. It yields the protein CASSTTGLTEAFF.

The chain joins TRBV11-1 to TRBJ1-2, with D tentatively TRBD1 (6 bases). V was cut by 5 bases and J by 7 bases, with 17 bases left in between. Germline values: CDR1 SGHAT, CDR2 FQDESV (reference sequence). The CDR3 runs to 14 residues. The CDR3 nucleotides are TGTGCCAGCAGCCAAACAGGGTTTGATCTTGGCTACACCTTC. Translated, it gives CASSQTGFDLGYTF.

This clone appeared a few times. The chain employs TRBV30 and TRBJ2-4, with D perhaps TRBD1 (6 bases). Trimming took off 3 bases at V and 6 bases at J, with 9 bases between the two ends. Germline CDR1 reads GTSNPN; CDR2 reads SVGIG (reference sequence). CDR3 length: 12 residues. The CDR3 nucleotides are TGTGCCTGGAGACAGGGTCGAAACATTCAGTACTTC. Its protein is CAWRQGRNIQYF.

The chain couples TRBV27 to TRBJ1-1; no definite D call. The germline V gene encodes CDR1 MNHEY and CDR2 SMNVEV (reference sequence). CDR3 length: 15 amino acids. V was clipped by 7 bases and J by 1 base, with 16 bases between them. CDR3 amino acids: CASKLSAIPNTEAFF. DNA of the CDR3: TGTGCCAGCAAGTTATCGGCCATTCCGAACACTGAAGCTTTCTTT.

V usage is TRBV27 and J usage is TRBJ2-7, with 7 bases identical to TRBD1. This CDR3 spans 15 amino acids. Germline CDR1 reads MNHEY; CDR2 reads SMNVEV (reference sequence). V shed 0 bases and J 2 bases; nucleotides not matched to a gene: 4. The CDR3 sequence is CASSLSTGSPYEQYF. The CDR3 region has the DNA TGTGCCAGCAGTTTATCGACAGGGTCGCCCTACGAGCAGTACTTC.

V usage is TRBV6-5 and J usage is TRBJ1-1; tentatively, D is TRBD1 (5 bases). Trimming cost V 4 bases and J 0 bases, with 9 bases left between them. Germline CDR1 reads MNHEY; CDR2 reads SVGAGI. The CDR3 is made up of 14 amino acids. The CDR3 protein is CASSSAGLNTEAFF. Here the CDR3 DNA reads TGTGCCAGCAGTTCCGCAGGGCTGAACACTGAAGCTTTCTTT.

The rearrangement links TRBV7-8 to TRBJ1-6, with 9 positions matching TRBD1. Germline V gene data show CDR1 as SGHVS and CDR2 as FQNEAQ. The CDR3 loop spans 18 amino acids. The junction had 9 bases not matched to a gene; V was cut back by 5 bases and J by 1 base. Written as DNA, the CDR3 is TGTGCCAGCAGCCCGGGACAGGGTGTAGTGTCCTATAATTCACCCCTCCACTTT. It specifies CASSPGQGVVSYNSPLHF.

The chain links TRBV4-1 to TRBJ1-2; the D gene is possibly TRBD1 (6 bases). Germline CDR1 reads MGHRA; CDR2 reads YSYEKL. CDR3 size: 16 residues. V was pared by 2 bases and J by 2 bases, with 15 bases between. The CDR3 DNA reads TGCGCCAGCAGCCAAACTGACCGGGACACCAACTATGGCTACACCTTC. The encoded protein is CASSQTDRDTNYGYTF.

The V gene is TRBV3-1 (or the pseudogene TRBV3-2), the J gene TRBJ1-5; D gene unclear. V was trimmed by 1 base and J by 2 bases, leaving 12 bases between them. The CDR3 sequence is 16 residues long. The germline gives CDR1 LGHDT, CDR2 YNNKEL (reference sequence). The CDR3 DNA sequence: TGTGCCAGCAGCCAAGGGGTTTTAGCGGGCAATCAGCCCCAGCATTTT. This encodes CASSQGVLAGNQPQHF.

This clone has only a few counts. The CDR3 DNA reads TGTGCCACCAGCAGAGGCGACCGCGACTACACCTTC. This encodes CATSRGDRDYTF. The gene calls are TRBV15 and TRBJ1-2; D is uncertain. V lost 1 base and J 10 bases, leaving 10 bases between the germline ends. CDR1 and CDR2 from the germline V gene are LNHNV and YYDKDF (reference sequence). The CDR3 spans 12 residues.